The rows below give T cell receptor beta chains drawn from one sample of a study of ipilimumab plus nivolumab after autologous stem cell transplantation. Clones were sequenced by immunoSEQ multiplex PCR, and TCRdb holds only the in-frame ones, with some missing. The repertoire has fewer than 15,000 clones, roughly 70% of them found once; the top ten carry 11%. Sequenced here: PBMCs, sampled in a trial of ipilimumab plus nivolumab as post-transplant consolidation. These receptors all come from a male donor with multiple myeloma. CDR3s include the opening cysteine and the closing phenylalanine or tryptophan. A D gene is named only where the DNA matches it firmly. Expanded clones get a size class; other rows say once, few or many, or leave the size out.

j_gene | v_gene | len | abundance | d_gene | CDR3aa | CDR3nt
TRBJ1-2 | TRBV11-2 | 14 | - | - | CASSDRQAYYGYTF | TGTGCCAGCAGCGACCGACAGGCCTACTATGGCTACACCTTC
TRBJ1-2 | TRBV5-1 | 14 | once | TRBD1 | CASSLGQGAGGYTF | TGCGCCAGCAGCTTGGGGCAGGGGGCAGGTGGCTACACCTTC
TRBJ1-2 | TRBV5-1 | 13 | - | - | CASSLYQFEGYTF | TGCGCCAGCAGCTTGTACCAGTTTGAGGGCTACACCTTC
TRBJ1-1 | TRBV2 | 14 | - | TRBD1 | CASSPGQDYTEAFF | TGTGCCAGCAGTCCGGGACAGGATTACACTGAAGCTTTCTTT
TRBJ2-5 | TRBV28 | 16 | - | TRBD2 | CASRQRLAGSQETQYF | TGTGCCAGCAGACAACGACTAGCGGGCAGCCAAGAGACCCAGTACTTC
TRBJ1-5 | TRBV6-1 | 13 | few | - | CASSEMYFLPQHF | TGTGCCAGCAGTGAAATGTATTTTCTGCCCCAGCATTTT
TRBJ2-2 | TRBV7-3 | 13 | - | - | CASSLNSAGELFF | TGTGCCAGCAGCTTAAATTCCGCCGGGGAGCTGTTTTTT
TRBJ2-3 | TRBV7-2 | 15 | few | - | CASSLAAGPSDTQYF | TGTGCCAGCAGCTTAGCGGCGGGTCCTTCAGATACGCAGTATTTT
TRBJ2-7 | TRBV9 | 14 | - | - | CASSAKLASYEQYF | TGTGCCAGCAGCGCTAAATTAGCCTCCTACGAGCAGTACTTC
TRBJ2-6 | TRBV7-2 | 17 | once | TRBD1 | CASSYGQGSSGANVLTF | TGTGCCAGCAGCTACGGACAGGGAAGCTCTGGGGCCAACGTCCTGACTTTC
TRBJ2-5 | TRBV5-1 | 17 | - | TRBD2 | CASSQGLAGDTQETQYF | TGCGCCAGCAGCCAAGGACTAGCGGGGGATACTCAAGAGACCCAGTACTTC
TRBJ2-2 | TRBV5-1 | 14 | - | - | CASSLEAATGELFF | TGCGCCAGCAGCTTGGAGGCAGCTACCGGGGAGCTGTTTTTT
TRBJ2-3 | TRBV27 | 14 | - | - | CASSPLGGTDTQYF | TGTGCCAGCAGTCCTCTAGGGGGCACAGATACGCAGTATTTT
TRBJ2-3 | TRBV6-1 | 15 | few | TRBD1 | CASSGRDRSTDTQYF | TGTGCCAGCAGTGGCCGGGACAGAAGCACAGATACGCAGTATTTT
TRBJ2-1 | TRBV7-2 | 16 | - | - | CASSYTGTYSYNEQFF | TGTGCCAGCAGCTACACTGGGACATACTCCTACAATGAGCAGTTCTTC
TRBJ1-1 | TRBV5-1 | 11 | - | - | CASMGNTEAFF | TGCGCCAGCATGGGAAACACTGAAGCTTTCTTT
TRBJ2-5 | TRBV1 | 22 | - | - | CTSSPPKKPGTSGAQVEETQYF | TGCACCAGCAGCCCTCCCAAGAAACCCGGGACTAGCGGGGCCCAGGTAGAGGAGACCCAGTACTTC
TRBJ2-5 | TRBV6-6 | 11 | - | - | CASIRGETQYF | TGTGCCAGCATACGGGGAGAGACCCAGTACTTC
TRBJ2-2 | TRBV19 | 15 | - | TRBD1 | CASTPLTGAYRELFF | TGTGCCAGTACCCCTCTGACAGGGGCCTACAGGGAGCTGTTTTTT
TRBJ1-4 | TRBV25-1 | 15 | - | - | CASSDPGRLNEKLFF | TGTGCCAGCAGTGATCCGGGACGGCTGAATGAAAAACTGTTTTTT
TRBJ2-7 | TRBV7-2 | 14 | - | TRBD2 | CASRAGTTSYEQYF | TGTGCCAGCAGAGCCGGGACTACCTCCTACGAGCAGTACTTC
TRBJ1-4 | TRBV25-1 | 13 | - | - | CASSARTAEKLFF | TGTGCCAGCAGTGCCCGGACTGCCGAAAAACTGTTTTTT
TRBJ2-1 | TRBV27 | 17 | - | TRBD2 | CASSLLVAGAIRDEQFF | TGTGCCAGCAGTTTATTGGTAGCGGGGGCCATTCGAGATGAGCAGTTCTTC
TRBJ2-3 | TRBV7-9 | 15 | few | - | CASSPGLGGTDTQYF | TGTGCCAGCAGCCCCGGGCTGGGCGGTACAGATACGCAGTATTTT
TRBJ2-2 | TRBV6-5 | 10 | - | - | CASSSWELFF | TGTGCCAGCAGTTCGTGGGAGCTGTTTTTT